The rows below give T cell receptor beta chains drawn from one sample of a study of blood T cells in healthy people across ages. TCRdb used MiXCR to reprocess the 5' RACE reads, holding one entry per CDR3 protein. This table has around 800,000 distinct CDR3 sequences, roughly 46% appearing once. The specimen sequenced was blood. These TCRs come from a man older than 75 in good health. Both conserved end residues are part of each CDR3. A D gene is named only where the DNA matches it firmly. Clone size is not always given. Where it is, it says once, few, many or a class for expanded clones.

clone size	V gene	D gene	J gene	CDR3 DNA	CDR3 protein
few	TRBV4-2	NA	TRBJ1-2	TGTGCCAGCAGCCAAGGAAGGACAGCTGGCTACACCTTC	CASSQGRTAGYTF
NA	TRBV7-2	TRBD1	TRBJ1-5	TGTGCCAGCAGCTCAGGGACAGGGAACCGACCCCAGCATTTT	CASSSGTGNRPQHF
few	TRBV13	TRBD2	TRBJ2-1	TGTGCCAGCAGGCCCGGGACTAGAATCAATGAGCAGTTCTTC	CASRPGTRINEQFF
few	TRBV28	TRBD1	TRBJ2-5	TGTGCCAGCAGTTTAAGTACAGGGGGCCCATCTCGGCAGTACTTC	CASSLSTGGPSRQYF
NA	TRBV2	NA	TRBJ2-5	TGTGCCAGAGGGGACCTGAAGGCGGAGACCCAGTACTTC	CARGDLKAETQYF
NA	TRBV7-2	NA	TRBJ1-2	TGTGCCAGCAGCTTAGCCCCGGCAGGGAATGGTGGCTACACCTTC	CASSLAPAGNGGYTF
many	TRBV7-2	NA	TRBJ2-7	TGTGCCACGCCCGGCGCTAGCCTCGGCGAGCAGTACTTC	CATPGASLGEQYF
NA	TRBV20-1	NA	TRBJ1-1	TGCAGTGCTAGAGGCACAGCGAACACTGAAGCTTTCTTT	CSARGTANTEAFF
many	TRBV20-1	TRBD1	TRBJ1-5	TGCAGCGCCTCAGGGGGCAGCAATCAGCCCCAGCATTTT	CSASGGSNQPQHF
NA	TRBV7-9	NA	TRBJ2-3	TGTGCCAGCAGCTTAGCGGGAGCCCAAGATGCGCAGTATTTT	CASSLAGAQDAQYF
NA	TRBV24-1	TRBD1	TRBJ2-3	TGTGCCACCAGTGATCGCGGACAGGGGGTAGATACGCAGTATTTT	CATSDRGQGVDTQYF
many	TRBV20-1	NA	TRBJ2-5	TGCAGTGCTAGTTTGATAGCGAGAGAGACCCAGTACTTC	CSASLIARETQYF
NA	TRBV30	NA	TRBJ2-7	TGTGCCTGGAGTGTACGCGGGGGCTATAGCGAGCAGTACTTC	CAWSVRGGYSEQYF
many	TRBV5-1	TRBD2	TRBJ2-7	TGCGCCAGCAGCCTGAGGACTAGCGGGAGGAAATCGGGGGAGCAGTACTTC	CASSLRTSGRKSGEQYF
NA	TRBV20-1	TRBD2	TRBJ2-1	TGCAGTGCTGTCTCTAGCGGGGGTCATGGGACGAATGAGCAGTTCTTC	CSAVSSGGHGTNEQFF
few	TRBV12-3/TRBV12-4	NA	TRBJ2-7	TGTGCCAGCAGTCCCTCGGCGGGGAGCTCCTACAATGAGCAGTACTTC	CASSPSAGSSYNEQYF
few	TRBV28	TRBD1	TRBJ1-3	TGTGCCAGCAGTCAGACAGGGAACTCTGGAAACACCATATATTTT	CASSQTGNSGNTIYF
few	TRBV5-1	NA	TRBJ2-3	TGCGCCAGCAGCTTCTTAGCGATAGCTAGCACAGATACGCAGTATTTT	CASSFLAIASTDTQYF
NA	TRBV12-3/TRBV12-4	TRBD2	TRBJ2-2	TGTGCCAGCAGCTATATAGCGGGAGTATCAACCGGGGAGCTGTTTTTT	CASSYIAGVSTGELFF
few	TRBV20-1	NA	TRBJ2-7	TGCAGTGTCCAGGACTACGAGCAGTACTTC	CSVQDYEQYF
NA	TRBV27	NA	TRBJ2-1	TGTGCCAGCAGTTTAGGGTGGGAGTCCCTCAATGAGCAGTTCTTC	CASSLGWESLNEQFF
NA	TRBV30	NA	TRBJ2-2	TGTGCCTACACGGACCGAGCGCCTACCGGGGAGCTGTTTTTT	CAYTDRAPTGELFF
NA	TRBV19	NA	TRBJ1-2	TGTGCCAGGAGTACGACAGGACTATATGGCTACACCTTC	CARSTTGLYGYTF
NA	TRBV20-1	TRBD2	TRBJ2-5	TGCAGTGCAACCCGGGACTATGGTGAGCAGTACTTC	CSATRDYGEQYF
few	TRBV5-1	TRBD1	TRBJ2-5	TGCGCCAGCAGCATTGGACAGGGATGGGAGACCCAGTACTTC	CASSIGQGWETQYF
NA	TRBV29-1	NA	TRBJ2-7	TGCAGCGTTGTACTAGGGTCCTACGAGCAGTACTTC	CSVVLGSYEQYF
NA	TRBV20-1	NA	TRBJ2-3	TGCAGTGCTAATTCAGGTGGCACAGATACGCAGTATTTT	CSANSGGTDTQYF
NA	TRBV20-1	TRBD1	TRBJ2-3	TGCAGTGCGACCGGTCGGACAGGGCCAACAGATACGCAGTATTTT	CSATGRTGPTDTQYF